Listed below are T cell receptor beta chains from one sample, sequenced in a study of shared clonotypes between healthy human individuals. This table comes from immunoSEQ multiplex PCR, and its TCRdb copy is limited to in-frame clones, with some not included. This table holds hundreds of thousands of clones, less than 98% found once. The sequencing sample was made of naive CD4+ T cells sorted from blood. The source is a woman in her twenties or thirties in good health. CDR3s include the opening cysteine and the closing phenylalanine or tryptophan. Each record gives: D gene, V gene, J gene, clone size, CDR3 protein, CDR3 DNA. A D gene is named only where the DNA matches it firmly. The size of a clone is reported for some rows only, either as once, few or many, or as a class for expanded clones.

TRBD1,TRBV13,TRBJ2-7,.,CASRRQGYEQYF,TGTGCCAGCAGGAGACAGGGTTACGAGCAGTACTTC
.,TRBV9,TRBJ1-4,.,CASSASLDSPEKLFF,TGTGCCAGCAGCGCCAGCCTGGACAGTCCTGAAAAACTGTTTTTT
TRBD1,TRBV2,TRBJ1-2,.,CASSEGDRGLSGYTF,TGTGCCAGCAGTGAAGGGGACAGGGGGCTATCTGGCTACACCTTC
.,TRBV6-5,TRBJ1-2,.,CASSPGGPQLGYTF,TGTGCCAGCAGCCCAGGAGGCCCCCAGCTTGGCTACACCTTC
.,TRBV20-1,TRBJ1-3,.,CSAGRGNTIYF,TGCAGTGCTGGGAGGGGAAACACCATATATTTT
.,TRBV28,TRBJ1-1,.,CASSLGGAGLALNTEAFF,TGTGCCAGCAGTTTAGGAGGGGCCGGCTTGGCTCTGAACACTGAAGCTTTCTTT
.,TRBV29-1,TRBJ2-1,.,CSVFGAPRSNEQFF,TGCAGCGTTTTTGGGGCCCCAAGGTCTAATGAGCAGTTCTTC
.,TRBV7-9,TRBJ2-1,.,CASRFGTGQFF,TGTGCCAGCAGATTCGGGACCGGCCAGTTCTTC
.,TRBV5-4,TRBJ1-3,.,CASSFSALMAFVSGNTIYF,TGTGCCAGCAGCTTCTCTGCGCTTATGGCCTTCGTCTCTGGAAACACCATATATTTT
.,TRBV11-2,TRBJ2-2,.,CASSPPYTGELFF,TGTGCCAGCAGCCCACCCTACACCGGGGAGCTGTTTTTT
.,TRBV28,TRBJ2-3,.,CASSPPLASSTDTQYF,TGTGCCAGCAGTCCCCCCCTAGCGTCTAGCACAGATACGCAGTATTTT
TRBD1,TRBV29-1,TRBJ2-7,.,CSVEAGGSYEQYF,TGCAGCGTTGAAGCAGGGGGCTCCTACGAGCAGTACTTC
.,TRBV6-5,TRBJ2-5,.,CASGQGVKETQYF,TGTGCCAGCGGGCAGGGAGTAAAAGAGACCCAGTACTTC
TRBD2,TRBV2,TRBJ2-1,.,CASSAKLRIAGGSTLFF,TGTGCCAGCAGCGCCAAGCTCCGGATAGCGGGAGGAAGCACTCTGTTCTTC
.,TRBV28,TRBJ2-7,.,CASSEGGMTYEQYF,TGTGCCAGCAGCGAAGGGGGAATGACCTACGAGCAGTACTTC
TRBD2,TRBV15,TRBJ2-7,.,CATSRALPLAMGGGGEQYF,TGTGCCACCAGCAGGGCTCTCCCTCTAGCAATGGGCGGCGGGGGCGAGCAGTACTTC
.,TRBV7-3,TRBJ1-1,.,CASSLSSGAAEAFF,TGTGCCAGCAGCTTAAGTTCTGGGGCCGCTGAAGCTTTCTTT
.,TRBV1,TRBJ2-7,.,CTSSQGPRSGRRAYEQYF,TGCACCAGCAGCCAAGGCCCCCGTTCGGGGCGGAGAGCCTACGAGCAGTACTTC
TRBD1,TRBV28,TRBJ1-4,.,CASTDPGQGREKLFF,TGTGCCAGCACCGATCCGGGACAGGGCCGTGAAAAACTGTTTTTT
TRBD2,TRBV2,TRBJ2-1,once,CASSLGLAGGLGEQFF,TGTGCCAGCAGCCTCGGACTAGCGGGAGGGCTAGGTGAGCAGTTCTTC
TRBD2,TRBV29-1,TRBJ2-3,once,CSVESGGRTDTQYF,TGCAGCGTTGAATCCGGCGGGAGGACAGATACGCAGTATTTT
.,TRBV2,TRBJ1-1,once,CASSREDIIMNTEAFF,TGTGCCAGCAGCCGGGAAGATATCATCATGAACACTGAAGCTTTCTTT
TRBD1,TRBV27,TRBJ1-1,.,CASSSRGPGAEAFF,TGTGCCAGCAGTTCCAGGGGGCCTGGGGCTGAAGCTTTCTTT
TRBD2,TRBV27,TRBJ2-7,.,CASRGGSGREPEQYF,TGTGCCAGCCGGGGAGGTAGCGGGAGAGAGCCCGAGCAGTACTTC
.,TRBV2,TRBJ1-4,.,CASKRQSNEKLFF,TGTGCCAGCAAGCGGCAGAGTAATGAAAAACTGTTTTTT
.,TRBV10-3,TRBJ2-7,.,CAITLALIYEQYF,TGTGCCATCACGCTAGCTCTAATCTACGAGCAGTACTTC
TRBD1,TRBV15,TRBJ1-4,.,CATSGDSFPQKLFF,TGTGCCACCAGCGGGGACAGCTTCCCCCAAAAACTGTTTTTT
.,TRBV19,TRBJ1-3,.,CASSRRDTAPGNTIYF,TGTGCCAGTAGTCGCCGGGACACGGCTCCTGGAAACACCATATATTTT
.,TRBV5-4,TRBJ1-3,.,CASSFVGTGSTIYF,TGTGCCAGCAGCTTCGTCGGAACAGGGAGCACCATATATTTT
TRBD2,TRBV6-1,TRBJ2-7,.,CASRGGTSASYEQYF,TGTGCCAGCAGGGGGGGGACTAGTGCCTCCTACGAGCAGTACTTC
.,TRBV6-4,TRBJ1-3,.,CASSEQAGSAGNTIYF,TGTGCCAGCAGTGAACAGGCAGGGAGCGCTGGAAACACCATATATTTT
.,TRBV4-2,TRBJ2-3,once,CASSQEGGQTGTDTQYF,TGTGCCAGCAGCCAAGAAGGTGGGCAGACAGGCACAGATACGCAGTATTTT
.,TRBV20-1,TRBJ1-1,.,CSARLNTEAFF,TGCAGTGCTCGGTTGAACACTGAAGCTTTCTTT
TRBD1,TRBV11-2,TRBJ2-3,.,CASSLDRGSTDTQYF,TGTGCCAGCAGTCTGGACAGGGGCTCCACAGATACGCAGTATTTT
.,TRBV6-1,TRBJ2-3,.,CASTTVPPTDTQYF,TGTGCCAGCACAACGGTCCCCCCCACAGATACGCAGTATTTT
.,TRBV10-3,TRBJ2-3,once,CAIDPGPPRDTQYF,TGTGCCATCGATCCGGGCCCCCCTAGGGATACGCAGTATTTT
.,TRBV5-1,TRBJ2-5,.,CASSLQGSQETQYF,TGCGCCAGCAGCCTACAGGGATCCCAAGAGACCCAGTACTTC
.,TRBV7-9,TRBJ2-5,.,CASRIIGAGALKAQYF,TGTGCCAGCAGGATCATAGGGGCAGGGGCCTTAAAGGCCCAGTACTTC
.,TRBV7-9,TRBJ2-1,.,CASSGLWDNPYEQFF,TGTGCCAGCAGTGGCCTGTGGGACAACCCGTATGAGCAGTTCTTC
.,TRBV4-1,TRBJ2-1,.,CASSHPAKSSYNEQFF,TGCGCCAGCAGCCACCCAGCGAAAAGCTCCTACAATGAGCAGTTCTTC
.,TRBV6-5,TRBJ1-3,once,CASSYSSRSRGNTIYF,TGTGCCAGCAGTTACTCTTCCAGGAGTCGTGGAAACACCATATATTTT
TRBD1,TRBV29-1,TRBJ2-7,.,CSVEPGQGAFDEQYF,TGCAGCGTTGAGCCGGGACAGGGGGCTTTCGACGAGCAGTACTTC